This TCR beta chain was profiled in a study of T-cell reconstitution after alpha-beta-depleted transplantation in children. The V end lost 6 bases, the J end lost 0 bases, and 14 bases lay between the germline ends. Germline assignment: CDR1 MDHEN and CDR2 SYDVKM. This CDR3 spans 15 amino acids. Unique molecular identifiers were used in preparing the TCRbeta library. Via MiXCR, TCRdb re-called the PCR reads, giving one row per CDR3 protein. Among some 250,000 distinct CDR3 sequences listed, more than 10% were seen once. This TCR derives from a human donor who donated a stem cell graft to a child with acute lymphoblastic leukemia. The source material was PBMCs from the stem cell graft donor, sampled from the stem cell graft. V is TRBV28 and J is TRBJ1-1, with D hard to call. DNA of the CDR3: TGTGCCAGCAGAGAGCTTCTCAAGATGAACACTGAAGCTTTCTTT. Protein: CASRELLKMNTEAFF.